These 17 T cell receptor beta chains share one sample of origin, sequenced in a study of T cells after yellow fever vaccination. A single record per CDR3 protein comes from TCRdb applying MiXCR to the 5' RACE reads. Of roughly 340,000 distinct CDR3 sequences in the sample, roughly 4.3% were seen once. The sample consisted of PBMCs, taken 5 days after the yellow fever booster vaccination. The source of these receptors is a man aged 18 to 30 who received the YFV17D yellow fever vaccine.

The CDR3, as DNA: TGCGCCAGCAGCCAAGATAGTCGACAGCTGATTAACTATGGCTACACCTTC. Translating it yields CASSQDSRQLINYGYTF. The genes are TRBV4-3 and TRBJ1-2, with a weak D call TRBD1 (5 bases). There are 17 residues in the CDR3. Trimming cost V 0 bases and J 1 base, with 15 bases left between them. Germline V gene sequence: CDR1 LGHNA, CDR2 YSLEER.

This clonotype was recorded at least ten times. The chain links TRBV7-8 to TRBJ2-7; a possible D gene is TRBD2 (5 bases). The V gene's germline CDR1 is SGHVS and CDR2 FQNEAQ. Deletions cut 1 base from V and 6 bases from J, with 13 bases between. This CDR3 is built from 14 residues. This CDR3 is CASSLEEAYGEQYV. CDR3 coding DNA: TGTGCCAGCAGCTTAGAGGAGGCATACGGCGAGCAGTACGTC.

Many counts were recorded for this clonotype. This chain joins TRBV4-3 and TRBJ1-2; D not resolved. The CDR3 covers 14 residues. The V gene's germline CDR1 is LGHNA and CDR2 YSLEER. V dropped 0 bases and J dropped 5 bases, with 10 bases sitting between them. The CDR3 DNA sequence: TGCGCCAGCAGCCAAGACGGACGGTGGTATGGCTACACCTTC. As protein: CASSQDGRWYGYTF.

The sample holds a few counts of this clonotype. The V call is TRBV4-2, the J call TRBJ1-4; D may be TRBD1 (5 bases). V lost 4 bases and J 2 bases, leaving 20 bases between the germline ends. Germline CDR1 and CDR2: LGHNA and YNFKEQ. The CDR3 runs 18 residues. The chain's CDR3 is CASSPIRGRAPTNEKLFF. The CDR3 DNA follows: TGTGCCAGCAGCCCCATTCGTGGCAGGGCCCCGACTAATGAAAAACTGTTTTTT.

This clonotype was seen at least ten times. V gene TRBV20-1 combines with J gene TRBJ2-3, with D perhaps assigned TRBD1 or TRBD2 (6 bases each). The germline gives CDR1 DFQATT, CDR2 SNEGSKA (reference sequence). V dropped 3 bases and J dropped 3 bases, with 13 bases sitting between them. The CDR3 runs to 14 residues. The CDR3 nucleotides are TGCAGTGCTAGGTGGGGGGCCGTGACAGATACGCAGTATTTT. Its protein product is CSARWGAVTDTQYF.

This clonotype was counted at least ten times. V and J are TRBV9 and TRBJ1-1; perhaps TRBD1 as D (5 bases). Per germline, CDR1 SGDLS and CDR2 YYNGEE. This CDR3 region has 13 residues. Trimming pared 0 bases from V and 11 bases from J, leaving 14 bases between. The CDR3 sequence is CASSVAGEPAAFF. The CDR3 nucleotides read TGTGCCAGCAGCGTAGCGGGGGAACCGGCGGCTTTCTTT.

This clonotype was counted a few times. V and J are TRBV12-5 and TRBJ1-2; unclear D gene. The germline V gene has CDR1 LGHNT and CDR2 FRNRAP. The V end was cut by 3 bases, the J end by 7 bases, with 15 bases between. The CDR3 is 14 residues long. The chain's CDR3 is CASGLTETWSGYTF. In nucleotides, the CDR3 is TGTGCTAGTGGTTTAACTGAAACTTGGAGTGGCTACACCTTC.

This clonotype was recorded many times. CDR3 sequence (DNA): TGTGCCAGCAGTTCTGGCGGGCAGGGTTTGGACATTCAGTACTTC. Its protein product is CASSSGGQGLDIQYF. This sequence joins TRBV12-3 or TRBV12-4 and TRBJ2-4; D could derive from TRBD1 or TRBD2 (5 bases each). With 4 bases removed from V and 8 bases from J, the gap between germline ends came to 18 bases. This CDR3 contains 15 residues.

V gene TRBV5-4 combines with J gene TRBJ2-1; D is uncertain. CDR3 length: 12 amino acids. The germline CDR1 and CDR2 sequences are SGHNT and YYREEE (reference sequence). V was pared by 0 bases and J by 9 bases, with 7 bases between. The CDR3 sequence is CASSLGNSEQFF. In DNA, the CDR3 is TGTGCCAGCAGCTTGGGCAATTCTGAGCAGTTCTTC.

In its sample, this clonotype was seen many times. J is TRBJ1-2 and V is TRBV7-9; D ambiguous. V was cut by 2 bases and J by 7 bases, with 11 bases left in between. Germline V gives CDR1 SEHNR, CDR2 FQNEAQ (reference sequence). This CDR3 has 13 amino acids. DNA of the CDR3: TGTGCCAGCAGCTTAAAGGGAACTCTTGGCTACACCTTC. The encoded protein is CASSLKGTLGYTF.

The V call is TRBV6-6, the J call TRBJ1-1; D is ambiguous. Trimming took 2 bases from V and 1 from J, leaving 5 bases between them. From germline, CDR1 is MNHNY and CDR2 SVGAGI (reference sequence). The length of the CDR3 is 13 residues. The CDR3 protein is CASSYPENTEAFF. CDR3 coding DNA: TGTGCCAGCAGTTACCCAGAGAACACTGAAGCTTTCTTT.

Here the CDR3 reads CASSYDDGGRGVNTGELFF. The CDR3 coding sequence is TGTGCCAGCAGTTACGACGATGGTGGGCGGGGGGTTAACACCGGGGAGCTGTTTTTT. This chain uses TRBV6-5 with TRBJ2-2, with 8 bases that match TRBD2. Trimming cost V 2 bases and J 2 bases; bases outside gene matches: 13. The CDR3 has 19 amino acids. Per the germline V gene, CDR1 is MNHEY and CDR2 is SVGAGI.

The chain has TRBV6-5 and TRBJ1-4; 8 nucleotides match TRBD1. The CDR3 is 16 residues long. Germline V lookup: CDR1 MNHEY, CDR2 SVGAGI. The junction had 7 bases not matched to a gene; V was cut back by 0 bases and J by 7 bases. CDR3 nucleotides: TGTGCCAGCAGTTACTCAACAGGGGGAGGACGTGAAAAACTGTTTTTT. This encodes CASSYSTGGGREKLFF.

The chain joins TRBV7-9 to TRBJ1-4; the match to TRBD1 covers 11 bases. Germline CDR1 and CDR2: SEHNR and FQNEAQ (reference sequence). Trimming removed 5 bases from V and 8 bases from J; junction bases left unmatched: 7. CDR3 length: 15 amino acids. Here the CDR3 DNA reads TGTGCCAGCAGCCGCACCGGGACAGGGGGGGAAAAACTGTTTTTT. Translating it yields CASSRTGTGGEKLFF.

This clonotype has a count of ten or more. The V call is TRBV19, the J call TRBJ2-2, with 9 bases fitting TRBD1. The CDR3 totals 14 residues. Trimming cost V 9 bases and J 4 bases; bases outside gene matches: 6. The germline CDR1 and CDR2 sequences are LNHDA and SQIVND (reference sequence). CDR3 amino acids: CASGTGTFTGELFF. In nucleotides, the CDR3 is TGTGCCAGCGGGACAGGGACCTTCACCGGGGAGCTGTTTTTT.

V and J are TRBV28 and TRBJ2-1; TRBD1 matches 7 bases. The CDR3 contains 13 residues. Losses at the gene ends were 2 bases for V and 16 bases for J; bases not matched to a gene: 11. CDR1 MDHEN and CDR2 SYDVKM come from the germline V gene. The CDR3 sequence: CASSLTRQGRSFF. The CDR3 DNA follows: TGTGCCAGCAGTTTAACAAGACAGGGTAGGTCTTTCTTC.

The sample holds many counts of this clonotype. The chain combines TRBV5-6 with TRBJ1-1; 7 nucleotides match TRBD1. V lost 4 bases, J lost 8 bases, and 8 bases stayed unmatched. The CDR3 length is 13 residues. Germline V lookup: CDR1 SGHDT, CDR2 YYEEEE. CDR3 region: CASSLENRGEAFF. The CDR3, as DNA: TGTGCCAGCAGCCTGGAAAACAGGGGCGAAGCTTTCTTT.